This T cell receptor beta chain was observed in a study of blood T cell repertoires in COVID-19. Across the study: PBMCs, B-cell-depleted T cells, or T cells were the source of the cDNA or gDNA that made up the material.

Individuals aged about 18 to 90 years were recruited from approximately 22 US areas. Cohort 3 donors counted as recovered after two negative PCRs, clearance, or resolved symptoms. Germline CDR1 reads LGHDT; CDR2 reads YNNKEL (reference sequence). The CDR3 sequence is 17 residues long. Losses at the gene ends were 1 base for V and 8 bases for J; bases not matched to a gene: 12. In this sample, this clone turned up a few times. Per the original methods: Reference gene primer amplification gave nucleated cell count estimates. Using immunoSEQ multiplex PCR, the repertoire was profiled, and TCRdb retains in-frame clones only, with some absent. The V and J calls and the clone size are those of that table, but D and trimming were determined from the DNA. Altogether around 200,000 clones are present, around 90% being singletons, with the ten largest covering approximately 1.1%.

The material sequenced was PBMCs or T cells enriched from blood (not recorded which). This TCR was sampled from a man in his thirties or forties who had recovered from COVID-19. This chain links TRBV3-1 (or the pseudogene TRBV3-2) with TRBJ2-1; 9 nucleotides line up with TRBD2. CDR3 loop: CASSQVPSGDPRHEQFF. The CDR3 DNA reads TGTGCCAGCAGCCAAGTTCCTAGCGGGGACCCCCGCCATGAGCAGTTCTTC.